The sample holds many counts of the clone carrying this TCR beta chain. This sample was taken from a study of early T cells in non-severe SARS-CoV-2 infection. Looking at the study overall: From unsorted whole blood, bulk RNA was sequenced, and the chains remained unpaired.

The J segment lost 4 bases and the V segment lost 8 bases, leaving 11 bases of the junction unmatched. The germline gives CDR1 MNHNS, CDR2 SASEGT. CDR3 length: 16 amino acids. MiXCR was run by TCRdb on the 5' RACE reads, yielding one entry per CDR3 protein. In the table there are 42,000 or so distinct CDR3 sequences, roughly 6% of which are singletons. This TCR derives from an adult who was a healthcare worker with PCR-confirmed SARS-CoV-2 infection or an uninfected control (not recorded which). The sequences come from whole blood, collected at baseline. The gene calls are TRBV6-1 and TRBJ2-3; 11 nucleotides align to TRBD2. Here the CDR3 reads CASATLAGGLADTQYF. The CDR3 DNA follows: TGTGCCAGCGCGACTCTAGCGGGGGGTCTCGCAGATACGCAGTATTTT.